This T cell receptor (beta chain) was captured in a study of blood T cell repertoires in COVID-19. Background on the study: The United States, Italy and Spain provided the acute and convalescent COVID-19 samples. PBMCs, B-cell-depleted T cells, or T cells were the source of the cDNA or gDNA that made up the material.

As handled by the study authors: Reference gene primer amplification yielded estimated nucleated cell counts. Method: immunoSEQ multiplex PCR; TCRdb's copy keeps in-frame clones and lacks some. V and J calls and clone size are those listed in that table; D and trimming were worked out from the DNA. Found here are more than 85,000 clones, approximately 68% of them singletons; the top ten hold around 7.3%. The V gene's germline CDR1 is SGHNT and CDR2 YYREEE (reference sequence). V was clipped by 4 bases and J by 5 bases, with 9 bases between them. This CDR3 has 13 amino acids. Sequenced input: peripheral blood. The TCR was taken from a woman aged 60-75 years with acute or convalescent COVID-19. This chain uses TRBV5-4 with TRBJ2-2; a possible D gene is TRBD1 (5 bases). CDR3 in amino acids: CASSPRDTGELFF. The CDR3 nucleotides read TGTGCCAGCAGCCCCAGGGATACCGGGGAGCTGTTTTTT.